The next 26 T cell receptor beta chains were all read from a single sample in a study of shared clonotypes between healthy human individuals. Sequencing was performed with immunoSEQ multiplex PCR; in TCRdb, only in-frame clones are kept and a portion is missing. The data contain 1.5 million to 2.5 million clones, about 95% of them seen just once; the ten biggest clones take up 0.9% to 1.5%. Only CD45RO-negative cells positively selected for CCR7 counted as naive CD8 cells, so terminally differentiated effector memory CD45RA+ cells were excluded. The sample taken for sequencing was naive CD8+ T cells sorted from blood. Receptor source: a young man in good health.

The rearrangement uses TRBV4-1 and TRBJ1-4; D gene ambiguous. The germline gives CDR1 MGHRA, CDR2 YSYEKL. V was pared by 2 bases and J by 7 bases, with 5 bases between. CDR3 length: 12 residues. CDR3 nucleotide sequence: TGCGCCAGCAGCCAACTTGGTGAAAAACTGTTTTTT. Its translation: CASSQLGEKLFF.

V gene TRBV30 combines with J gene TRBJ1-6; maybe TRBD1 (5 bases). The CDR3 sequence is 16 residues long. Germline V lookup: CDR1 GTSNPN, CDR2 SVGIG (reference sequence). V was cut by 4 bases and J by 0 bases, with 13 bases left in between. The CDR3 protein is CAWNGALSSYNSPLHF. CDR3 in DNA: TGTGCCTGGAATGGGGCCTTGAGCTCCTATAATTCACCCCTCCACTTT.

The chain uses TRBV27 and TRBJ2-7; possibly TRBD1 for D (6 bases). The germline gives CDR1 MNHEY, CDR2 SMNVEV (reference sequence). The CDR3 consists of 16 residues. V lost 5 bases to trimming and J lost 1 base, with 18 bases between them. The CDR3 here is CASSPVNSGQSYEQYF. The CDR3 region has the DNA TGTGCCAGCAGTCCCGTTAACTCGGGACAATCCTACGAGCAGTACTTC.

V is TRBV9 and J is TRBJ2-3, with a weak D call TRBD1 (6 bases). V shed 2 bases and J shed 4 bases, with 11 bases lying between them. The CDR3 is 14 residues long. Germline V CDR1 and CDR2: SGDLS, YYNGEE. This CDR3 is CASSVKDRSDTQYF. The DNA of the CDR3 is TGTGCCAGCAGCGTTAAGGACAGATCAGATACGCAGTATTTT.

The V call is TRBV2, the J call TRBJ2-2; TRBD1 matches at 7 bases. After removal of 6 bases from V and 2 bases from J, the junction contained 9 bases not matched to a gene. Germline assignment: CDR1 SNHLY and CDR2 FYNNEI. CDR3 length: 16 residues. CDR3 bases: TGTGCCAGCAGGGCCGGACAGGTATTAAACACCGGGGAGCTGTTTTTT. Its protein product is CASRAGQVLNTGELFF.

The rearrangement links TRBV27 to TRBJ2-3, with 8 bases aligning to TRBD2. Germline trimming cut 3 bases from V and 2 bases from J; bases unmatched to any gene: 4. Germline CDR1 is MNHEY and CDR2 is SMNVEV (reference sequence). The CDR3 runs to 15 residues. CDR3 sequence: CASSFDGGATDTQYF. The CDR3, as DNA: TGTGCCAGCAGTTTCGACGGGGGGGCCACAGATACGCAGTATTTT.

V gene TRBV19 combines with J gene TRBJ2-7; the match to TRBD1 covers 11 bases. Germline CDR1 reads LNHDA; CDR2 reads SQIVND (reference sequence). J lost 3 bases, V lost 4 bases, and 5 bases had no gene match. CDR3 length: 15 amino acids. CDR3 bases: TGTGCCAGTAGTAGAGGACAGGGGGCTTTCTACGAGCAGTACTTC. It encodes CASSRGQGAFYEQYF.

This chain connects TRBV15 to TRBJ1-1; TRBD1 is a possible D gene (5 bases). The CDR3 loop spans 16 amino acids. In germline, CDR1 is LNHNV, CDR2 YYDKDF (reference sequence). V lost 5 bases to trimming and J lost 3 bases, with 19 bases between them. CDR3 amino acids: CATSLRPGLGDTEAFF. For the CDR3, the DNA is TGTGCCACCAGCCTTCGGCCGGGGTTAGGGGACACTGAAGCTTTCTTT.

J is TRBJ2-2 and V is TRBV7-9; D is perhaps TRBD1 (5 bases). The CDR3 runs to 12 residues. Trimming took 10 bases from V and 7 from J, leaving 13 bases between them. Germline V gene data show CDR1 as SEHNR and CDR2 as FQNEAQ (reference sequence). The CDR3 bases are TGTGCCACAGTTAGGGGTATCGGGGAGCTGTTTTTT. This encodes CATVRGIGELFF.

The chain couples TRBV9 to TRBJ2-7; TRBD1 might be the D (5 bases). This CDR3 has 15 amino acids. V gave up 0 bases and J gave up 2 bases, with 12 bases separating them. Germline V gives CDR1 SGDLS, CDR2 YYNGEE. The CDR3 region is CASSVEGANTYEQYF. CDR3 coding DNA: TGTGCCAGCAGCGTAGAAGGGGCAAACACCTACGAGCAGTACTTC.

The chain has TRBV29-1 and TRBJ2-2, with D possibly TRBD2 on 7 matching bases. The CDR3 has 12 amino acids. V dropped 6 bases and J dropped 6 bases, with 11 bases sitting between them. In germline, CDR1 is SQVTM, CDR2 ANQGSEA. CDR3 nucleotide sequence: TGCAGCGTCGTAGGGGGGGCCGGGGAGCTGTTTTTT. It codes for CSVVGGAGELFF.

This clone has more than one count but fewer than ten. The chain is built from TRBV12-5 and TRBJ1-2; 11 nucleotides line up with TRBD1. The CDR3 extends over 18 amino acids. Per the germline V gene, CDR1 is LGHNT and CDR2 is FRNRAP. V lost 1 base to trimming and J lost 4 bases; unmatched junction nucleotides: 11. In DNA form, the CDR3 reads TGTGCTAGTGGTTTGGCTGAGTGGACAGGGGGCGCCGGCTATGGCTACACCTTC. Its translation: CASGLAEWTGGAGYGYTF.

The chain combines TRBV27 with TRBJ1-5, with a tentative D call TRBD1 (5 bases). V was pared by 3 bases and J by 0 bases, with 9 bases between. There are 15 residues in the CDR3. From germline, CDR1 is MNHEY and CDR2 SMNVEV (reference sequence). The CDR3 DNA follows: TGTGCCAGCAGTTTCGGGGCGAATAGCAATCAGCCCCAGCATTTT. As protein: CASSFGANSNQPQHF.

The chain carries TRBV14 and TRBJ2-5; the match to TRBD1 covers 7 bases. After removal of 0 bases from V and 5 bases from J, the junction contained 6 bases not matched to a gene. Looked up from germline, CDR1 is SGHDN and CDR2 is FVKESK. The CDR3 contains 15 residues. The CDR3 DNA sequence: TGTGCCAGCAGCCAAGACCCCACAGGGGTGGAGACCCAGTACTTC. This gives the protein CASSQDPTGVETQYF.

A word on this clone: Additional DNA sequences in this sample encode the identical CDR3. V usage is TRBV7-9 and J usage is TRBJ1-2; D unclear. The CDR3 is 13 amino acids. Germline loops: CDR1 SEHNR, CDR2 FQNEAQ (reference sequence). The V gene lost 3 bases and the J gene lost 2 bases, with 7 bases spanning the gap. The CDR3 loop is CASSLDGNYGYTF. For the CDR3, the DNA is TGTGCCAGCAGCTTGGACGGCAACTATGGCTACACCTTC.

The chain is built from TRBV10-3 and TRBJ2-7; TRBD2 aligns across 11 bases. Trimming at V came to 4 bases and at J to 3 bases, leaving 2 bases not matched to a gene. The CDR3 is 14 residues long. Germline CDR1 reads ENHRY; CDR2 reads SYGVKD. This CDR3 reads CAISVGTSGYEQYF. The CDR3 DNA reads TGTGCCATCAGTGTGGGGACTAGCGGCTACGAGCAGTACTTC.

The chain couples TRBV4-1 to TRBJ1-6, with 7 positions matching TRBD1. V lost 1 base, J lost 7 bases, and 4 bases stayed unmatched. The CDR3 spans 15 residues. CDR1 is MGHRA and CDR2 is YSYEKL in the germline V gene. The CDR3: CASSQVGQKNSPLHF. CDR3 DNA: TGCGCCAGCAGCCAAGTGGGACAGAAGAATTCACCCCTCCACTTT.

The chain joins TRBV13 to TRBJ1-2, with D perhaps TRBD1 (6 bases). This CDR3 comprises 16 residues. CDR1 is PRHDT, CDR2 FYEKMQ, per germline (reference sequence). V was shortened by 0 bases and J by 8 bases, with 19 bases between the two germline ends. In DNA form, the CDR3 reads TGTGCCAGCAGCTTAGGCCTCGACTCCTGGGGGCAAGGCTACACCTTC. It yields the protein CASSLGLDSWGQGYTF. The full variable domain, in which reference TRBV13 and TRBJ1-2 provide the parts outside the CDR3, is AAGVIQSPRHLIKEKRETATLKCYPIPRHDTVYWYQQGPGQDPQFLISFYEKMQSDKGSIPDRFSAQQFSDYHSELNMSSLELGDSALYFCASSLGLDSWGQGYTFGSGTRLTVV.

The chain links TRBV4-1 to TRBJ2-5, with D unresolved. This CDR3 is 14 amino acids long. Per germline, CDR1 MGHRA and CDR2 YSYEKL. V was cut by 5 bases and J by 5 bases, with 15 bases left in between. CDR3 residues: CASSSQPGSETQYF. The CDR3 DNA sequence: TGCGCCAGCAGCTCACAGCCCGGCTCGGAGACCCAGTACTTC.

V gene TRBV29-1 combines with J gene TRBJ2-7, with 7 positions matching TRBD1. CDR1 and CDR2 (germline): SQVTM, ANQGSEA. Unmatched junction bases numbered 5, after V lost 6 bases and J lost 0 bases. The CDR3 has 13 amino acids. In DNA form, the CDR3 reads TGCAGCGTCCGACAGGGAATCTCCTACGAGCAGTACTTC. Translation gives CSVRQGISYEQYF.

About this clone itself: Other DNA sequences of this sample code for an identical CDR3. The rearrangement uses TRBV11-2 and TRBJ1-2; no definite D call. Germline CDR1 is SGHAT and CDR2 is FQNNGV. V lost 0 bases, J lost 5 bases, and 7 bases lay in between. CDR3 length: 13 amino acids. The CDR3: CASSLEGGYGYTF. For the CDR3, the DNA is TGTGCCAGCAGCTTAGAGGGCGGGTATGGCTACACCTTC.

The chain links TRBV9 to TRBJ2-3; maybe TRBD1 (5 bases). Germline V CDR1 and CDR2: SGDLS, YYNGEE. The V gene lost 0 bases and the J gene lost 4 bases, with 12 bases spanning the gap. This CDR3 region has 15 residues. The CDR3 DNA reads as TGTGCCAGCAGCGTAGCCCAGGGATTGGCAGATACGCAGTATTTT. This sequence encodes CASSVAQGLADTQYF.

The chain joins TRBV4-3 to TRBJ2-1; 8 bases fit TRBD2. After removal of 2 bases from V and 4 bases from J, the junction contained 4 bases not matched to a gene. The CDR3 sequence is 15 residues long. CDR1 is LGHNA, CDR2 YSLEER, per germline. This CDR3 reads CASSQFTSGYNEQFF. CDR3 DNA sequence: TGCGCCAGCAGCCAATTCACTAGCGGATACAATGAGCAGTTCTTC.

Concerning this clone: This specimen includes other DNA sequences encoding the same CDR3. The chain joins TRBV13 to TRBJ2-7; D not certain. The CDR3 contains 13 residues. Trimming took 0 bases from V and 4 from J, leaving 7 bases between them. CDR1 and CDR2 from the germline V gene are PRHDT and FYEKMQ (reference sequence). CDR3 sequence: CASSLGRRYEQYF. The CDR3 nucleotides are TGTGCCAGCAGCTTAGGCCGAAGGTACGAGCAGTACTTC.

The chain couples TRBV2 to TRBJ1-5, with D possibly being TRBD1 (5 bases). V dropped 3 bases and J dropped 7 bases, with 13 bases sitting between them. Germline lookup yields CDR1 SNHLY and CDR2 FYNNEI. CDR3 length: 14 residues. This chain's CDR3 is CASSDWGVGQPQHF. The CDR3 region has the DNA TGTGCCAGCAGTGACTGGGGGGTCGGGCAGCCCCAGCATTTT. Full variable domain (remainder filled in from reference TRBV2 and TRBJ1-5): EPEVTQTPSHQVTQMGQEVILRCVPISNHLYFYWYRQILGQKVEFLVSFYNNEISEKSEIFDDQFSVERPDGSNFTLKIRSTKLEDSAMYFCASSDWGVGQPQHFGDGTRLSIL.

This rearrangement joins TRBV19 to TRBJ2-7; 11 nucleotides align to TRBD1. The V and J ends lost 6 bases and 3 bases, in that order; junction bases with no gene match: 10. The germline V gene encodes CDR1 LNHDA and CDR2 SQIVND (reference sequence). The CDR3 is made up of 16 amino acids. The DNA of the CDR3 is TGTGCCAGTAGGTGGGACAGGGGGATTGGCAACTACGAGCAGTACTTC. Translation: CASRWDRGIGNYEQYF. Based on the CDR3 plus reference TRBV19 and TRBJ2-7, the full variable domain is DGGITQSPKYLFRKEGQNVTLSCEQNLNHDAMYWYRQDPGQGLRLIYYSQIVNDFQKGDIAEGYSVSREKKESFPLTVTSAQKNPTAFYLCASRWDRGIGNYEQYFGPGTRLTVT.